This TCR beta chain is drawn from a study of Graves' ophthalmopathy and Graves' hyperthyroidism. CDR3 length: 15 amino acids. V lost 5 bases and J 5 bases, leaving 13 bases between the germline ends. Germline CDR1 reads WSHSY; CDR2 reads SAAADI. Amplifying from RNA transcripts, the study obtained TCR beta CDR3 regions. HTBI primers primed a first-round RT-PCR, and a second-round multiplex PCR followed. MiXCR, run by TCRdb on the multiplex PCR reads, gives a single entry per CDR3 protein. The sample consists of about 740,000 distinct CDR3 sequences, roughly two fifths of them appearing once. The chain is built from TRBV10-2 and TRBJ1-6; maybe TRBD1 (5 bases). Material: peripheral blood. The receptor was isolated from an adult man with Graves' ophthalmopathy. The CDR3 reads CASSYRGLDNSPLHF. Here the CDR3 DNA reads TGCGCCAGCAGTTACCGGGGACTGGATAATTCACCCCTCCACTTT.